These T cell receptor beta chains were read from a single sample in a study of identical twins' blood T cells. TCRdb analysed the 5' RACE reads with MiXCR anew, one entry per CDR3 protein. Of 350,000 to 400,000 distinct CDR3 sequences listed, more than 25% are singletons. Sequencing input: PBMCs. These receptors all come from a woman aged 18-55 years in good health. Both conserved end residues are part of each CDR3.

length,V,CDR3
14,TRBV9,CASSPGGTHPEAFF
13,TRBV11-2,CAGSARFDTEAFF
13,TRBV6-1,CASSTTGDQPQHF
15,TRBV5-1,CASSGDRGRNTEAFF
13,TRBV6-6,CASSYLGRGEQFF
14,TRBV3-1,CASKTSGNHNEQFF
14,TRBV9,CASSVGTTQETQYF
14,TRBV5-4,CASSPTASQETQYF
12,TRBV4-1,CASSPETNEQFF
14,TRBV20-1,CSAHLAGVTGELFF
15,TRBV10-3,CAISEGGLRNTEAFF
19,TRBV7-2,CASSSVGTGSKFSKNIQYF
13,TRBV20-1,CSARDQGPDTQYF
16,TRBV14,CASSQDWPAGFNEQFF
15,TRBV12-3/TRBV12-4,CASSRGLAGASEQFF
13,TRBV24-1,CATRDREDTEAFF